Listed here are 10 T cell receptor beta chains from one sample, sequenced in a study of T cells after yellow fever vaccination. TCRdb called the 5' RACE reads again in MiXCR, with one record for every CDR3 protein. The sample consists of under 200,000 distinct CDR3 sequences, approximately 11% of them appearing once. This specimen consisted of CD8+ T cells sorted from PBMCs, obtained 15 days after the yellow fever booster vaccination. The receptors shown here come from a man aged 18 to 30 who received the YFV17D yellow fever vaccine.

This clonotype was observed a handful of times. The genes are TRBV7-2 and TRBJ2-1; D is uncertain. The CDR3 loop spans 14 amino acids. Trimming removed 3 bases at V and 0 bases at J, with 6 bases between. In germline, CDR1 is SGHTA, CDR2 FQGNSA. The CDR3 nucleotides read TGTGCCAGCAGCTTGGTCCTCTCCTACAATGAGCAGTTCTTC. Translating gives CASSLVLSYNEQFF.

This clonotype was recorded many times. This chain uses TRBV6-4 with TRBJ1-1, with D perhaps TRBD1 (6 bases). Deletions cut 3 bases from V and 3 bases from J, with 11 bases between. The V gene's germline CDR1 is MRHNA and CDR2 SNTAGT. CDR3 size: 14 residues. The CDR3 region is CASSEGGEDTEAFF. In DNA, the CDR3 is TGTGCCAGCAGTGAAGGGGGGGAGGACACTGAAGCTTTCTTT.

Written as DNA, the CDR3 is TGTGCCAGCAGCTCCCGTCCGGCTGACATGAACACTGAAGCTTTCTTT. It specifies CASSSRPADMNTEAFF. V and J are TRBV7-9 and TRBJ1-1; no firm D call. The CDR3 contains 16 residues. Between the trimmed V and J ends, which lost 4 bases and 0 bases, there was a span of 15 bases. Germline CDR1 and CDR2: SEHNR and FQNEAQ (reference sequence).

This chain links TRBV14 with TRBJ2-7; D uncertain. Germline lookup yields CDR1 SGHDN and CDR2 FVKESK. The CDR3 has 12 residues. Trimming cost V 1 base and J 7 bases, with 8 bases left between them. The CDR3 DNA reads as TGTGCCAGCAGCCAAGGGTTTGAGGAGCAGTACGTC. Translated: CASSQGFEEQYV.

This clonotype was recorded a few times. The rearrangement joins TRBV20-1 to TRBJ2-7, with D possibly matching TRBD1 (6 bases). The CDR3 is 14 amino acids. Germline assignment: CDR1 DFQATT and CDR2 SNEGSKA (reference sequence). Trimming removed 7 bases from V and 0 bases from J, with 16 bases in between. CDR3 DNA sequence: TGCAGTGTGACGCACAGGGAGAGCTCCTACGAGCAGTACTTC. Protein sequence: CSVTHRESSYEQYF.

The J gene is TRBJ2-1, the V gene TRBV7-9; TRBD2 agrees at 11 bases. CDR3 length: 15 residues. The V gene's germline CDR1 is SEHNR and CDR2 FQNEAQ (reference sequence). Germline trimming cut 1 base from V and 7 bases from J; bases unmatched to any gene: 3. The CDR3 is CASSLVTSGENEQFF. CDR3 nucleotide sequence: TGTGCCAGCAGCTTAGTGACTAGCGGGGAAAATGAGCAGTTCTTC.

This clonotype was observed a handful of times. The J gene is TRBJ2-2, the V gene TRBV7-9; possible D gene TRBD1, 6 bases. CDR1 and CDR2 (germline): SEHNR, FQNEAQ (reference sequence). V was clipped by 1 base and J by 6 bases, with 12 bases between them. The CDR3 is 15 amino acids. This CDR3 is CASSLGGPRAGELFF. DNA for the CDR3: TGTGCCAGCAGCTTAGGGGGGCCGCGGGCCGGGGAGCTGTTTTTT.

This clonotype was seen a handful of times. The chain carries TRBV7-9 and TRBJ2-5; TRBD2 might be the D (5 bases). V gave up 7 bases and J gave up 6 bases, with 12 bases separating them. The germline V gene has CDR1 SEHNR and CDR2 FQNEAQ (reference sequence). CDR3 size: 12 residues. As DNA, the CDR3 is TGTGCCAGCACACCTAGCCCCCAGACCCAGTACTTC. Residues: CASTPSPQTQYF.

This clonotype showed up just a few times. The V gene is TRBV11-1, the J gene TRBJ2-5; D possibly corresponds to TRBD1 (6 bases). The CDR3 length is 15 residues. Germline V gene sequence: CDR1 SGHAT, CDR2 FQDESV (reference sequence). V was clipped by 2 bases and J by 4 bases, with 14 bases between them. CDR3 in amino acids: CASSLSGGSRETQYF. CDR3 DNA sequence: TGTGCCAGCAGCTTATCTGGGGGCTCTCGAGAGACCCAGTACTTC.

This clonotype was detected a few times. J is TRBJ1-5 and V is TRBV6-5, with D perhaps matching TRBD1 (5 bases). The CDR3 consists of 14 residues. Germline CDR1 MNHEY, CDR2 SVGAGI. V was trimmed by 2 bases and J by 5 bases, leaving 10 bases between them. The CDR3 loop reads CASSYGDSDQPQHF. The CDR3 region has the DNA TGTGCCAGCAGTTACGGCGACAGCGATCAGCCCCAGCATTTT.